The T cell receptor beta chain under discussion was sequenced for a study of human T cells and chemical hapten exposure. On the study more broadly: Weekly administration of diphenylcyclopropenone to the scalp of patients continued throughout the approximately 23-week study. Per-sample TCR yield variability stemmed mainly from small pooled library volume differences. General study results and limits: Given that the donors had alopecia, their immune response may differ from that seen in healthy people.

Unique molecular identifiers were attached to individual cDNA molecules during library preparation. One entry per CDR3 protein results from TCRdb running MiXCR on the RACE reads. This sample yields fewer than 140,000 distinct CDR3 sequences, of which around 12% are seen a single time; roughly 1.5% belongs to the top ten. This clonotype was detected only a few times. Its target is unknown. As for time point: pre-sensitization, week 0. Specified treatment: therapeutic diphenylcyclopropenone sensitization with weekly scalp DPC. The starting material was whole blood, obtained in connection with sensitization to the hapten diphenylcyclopropenone (DPC). The TCR was taken from a woman aged 45-60 years with alopecia areata. Some clones in this sample may be carry-over from other donors' samples.

The chain's CDR3 is CASSLGRRGYGYTF. The CDR3 nucleotides are TGTGCCAGCAGCTTAGGGCGAAGAGGCTATGGCTACACCTTC. This chain uses TRBV7-9 with TRBJ1-2, with D hard to call. The length of the CDR3 is 14 residues. Per the germline V gene, CDR1 is SEHNR and CDR2 is FQNEAQ (reference sequence). V lost 1 base, J lost 4 bases, and 10 bases lay in between.